Listed here are 10 T cell receptor beta chains from one sample, sequenced in a study of blood T cell repertoires in COVID-19. Only in-frame clones appear in the TCRdb table, and some are missing; sequencing was by immunoSEQ multiplex PCR. This table holds 400,000 or so clones, roughly 90% found once. Sample: peripheral blood. The receptor set was obtained from a man aged 18 to 30 with COVID-19, enrolled during active disease.

This clone was counted only a few times. CDR3 sequence reads: CASSPGPGQPQHF. CDR3 sequence (DNA): TGTGCCAGTAGTCCAGGGCCGGGCCAGCCCCAGCATTTT. This sequence joins TRBV19 and TRBJ1-5; a possible D gene is TRBD1 (5 bases). Germline values: CDR1 LNHDA, CDR2 SQIVND (reference sequence). The CDR3 is 13 amino acids. V dropped 5 bases and J dropped 7 bases, with 12 bases sitting between them.

In this sample, this clone turned up a few times. This rearrangement joins TRBV10-2 to TRBJ2-2; TRBD2 aligns across 8 bases. In germline, CDR1 is WSHSY, CDR2 SAAADI. This CDR3 contains 17 residues. V trimming: 3 bases; J trimming: 2 bases; junction bases outside the gene matches: 8. As DNA, the CDR3 is TGCGCCAGCAGTGACGTGGGCGGGGGGTCAAACACCGGGGAGCTGTTTTTT. Encoded protein: CASSDVGGGSNTGELFF.

The genes are TRBV5-1 and TRBJ1-6; 7 positions match TRBD1. V trimming: 3 bases; J trimming: 7 bases; junction bases outside the gene matches: 10. CDR1 and CDR2 (germline): SGHRS, YFSETQ. This CDR3 is 16 amino acids long. The CDR3 DNA sequence: TGCGCCAGCAGCTCAACACAGGGGCGAGTAAATTCACCCCTCCACTTT. Protein product: CASSSTQGRVNSPLHF.

The chain uses TRBV2 and TRBJ1-1; a possible D gene is TRBD1 (6 bases). This CDR3 region has 14 residues. V was clipped by 7 bases and J by 4 bases, with 16 bases between them. Germline-derived CDR1 and CDR2 are SNHLY and FYNNEI. CDR3 in DNA: TGTGCCAGCACTACAGGGTCTAAGCGCACTGAAGCTTTCTTT. This encodes CASTTGSKRTEAFF.

The rearrangement uses TRBV4-1 and TRBJ2-3; tentative D call: TRBD1 (6 bases). Germline values: CDR1 MGHRA, CDR2 YSYEKL. This CDR3 region has 16 residues. Trimming took 0 bases from V and 2 from J, leaving 12 bases between them. The CDR3 coding sequence is TGCGCCAGCAGCCAAGATTCCCCAGGGGTCACAGATACGCAGTATTTT. Amino acid sequence: CASSQDSPGVTDTQYF.

The CDR3 protein is CASSIRTGHGYTF. For the CDR3, the DNA is TGTGCCAGCAGCATAAGGACAGGGCACGGCTACACCTTC. The chain couples TRBV7-8 to TRBJ1-2, with TRBD1 matching over 8 bases. Trimming removed 5 bases from V and 8 bases from J; junction bases left unmatched: 7. The CDR3 runs 13 residues. Germline loops: CDR1 SGHVS, CDR2 FQNEAQ.

The J gene is TRBJ2-5, the V gene TRBV3-1 (or the pseudogene TRBV3-2), with a possible D match to TRBD2 (5 bases). Germline CDR1 reads LGHDT; CDR2 reads YNNKEL (reference sequence). V was pared by 4 bases and J by 1 base, with 10 bases between. The CDR3 loop spans 14 amino acids. The CDR3 spells CASSLTGSQETQYF. CDR3 bases: TGTGCCAGCAGCCTGACGGGGTCCCAAGAGACCCAGTACTTC.

This chain links TRBV3-1 (or the pseudogene TRBV3-2) with TRBJ2-5, with D possibly TRBD2 on 6 matching bases. The V gene lost 1 base and the J gene lost 4 bases, with 19 bases spanning the gap. Germline CDR1 and CDR2: LGHDT and YNNKEL (reference sequence). This CDR3 has 17 residues. The CDR3 nucleotides read TGTGCCAGCAGCCAAGCGGGGCAAGGCGGGGAAGGAGAGACCCAGTACTTC. Its protein product is CASSQAGQGGEGETQYF.

The V gene is TRBV6-5, the J gene TRBJ2-1; maybe TRBD2 (6 bases). There are 15 residues in the CDR3. Trimming stripped 2 bases from V and 5 bases from J, with 13 bases between. Germline V gene lookup returns CDR1 MNHEY and CDR2 SVGAGI. The CDR3 DNA sequence: TGTGCCAGCAGTTACGTTCCGGGGGAGAACAATGAGCAGTTCTTC. It yields the protein CASSYVPGENNEQFF.

Comments on this clone: The same CDR3 is also encoded by other DNA sequences in this sample. CDR3 DNA: TGTGCCAGCTCACGCCTGGCCGGAGGCACAGATACGCAGTATTTT. Translated, it gives CASSRLAGGTDTQYF. This sequence joins TRBV18 and TRBJ2-3; D not resolved. The CDR3 length is 15 residues. Germline values: CDR1 KGHSH, CDR2 LQKENI. Trimming pared 4 bases from V and 1 base from J, leaving 12 bases between.